This record looks at one TCR beta chain sequence and its context. Between the trimmed V and J ends, which lost 1 base and 3 bases, there was a span of 11 bases. Germline-derived CDR1 and CDR2 are SGDLS and YYNGEE. The CDR3 runs 16 residues. PCR was performed a second time for about 7 to 11 cycles using a sample-barcoded 5' primer and a J-beta primer mix. In TCRdb, the 5' RACE reads were re-called with MiXCR into one record per CDR3 protein. The repertoire holds about 650,000 distinct CDR3 sequences, with over 40% as singletons. The source of the sample is a study of blood T cells in healthy people across ages.

Specimen: blood. The chain uses TRBV9 and TRBJ2-6, with D possibly being TRBD1 (7 bases). The receptor's source is an elderly woman in good health. This chain's CDR3 is CASSVLQGGGANVLTF. DNA of the CDR3: TGTGCCAGCAGCGTACTCCAGGGGGGTGGGGCCAACGTCCTGACTTTC.